These T cell receptor beta chains were read from a single sample in a study of T-cell reconstitution after alpha-beta-depleted transplantation in children. TCRdb fed the PCR reads into MiXCR, producing one record per CDR3 protein. The repertoire holds around 800,000 distinct CDR3 sequences, with 15% to 20% as singletons. Here the sequenced sample was PBMCs, mostly from graft donor cells, taken 360 days after TCRalphabeta/CD19-depleted stem cell transplant. These TCRs come from a male patient under 18 who had a stem cell transplant for acute lymphoblastic leukemia, so the T cells may come from the graft donor. Each CDR3 is given with its conserved first and last residue. Fields, in order: V gene, clone size, J gene, D gene, CDR3 protein, CDR3 DNA. D genes are given only for firm matches. Only some rows state a clone size, as once, few, many or a class for expanded clones.

V: TRBV15
size: NA
J: TRBJ2-5
D: NA
CDR3: CARDVHGTQYF
DNA: TGTGCCAGGGACGTTCACGGGACCCAGTACTTC

V: TRBV4-1
size: many
J: TRBJ2-3
D: TRBD2
CDR3: CASKKAGGGDTQYF
DNA: TGCGCCAGCAAAAAAGCGGGAGGTGGAGATACGCAGTATTTT

V: TRBV7-9
size: NA
J: TRBJ2-7
D: TRBD1
CDR3: CASSLDRVPYEQYF
DNA: TGTGCCAGCAGCCTGGACAGGGTCCCCTACGAGCAGTACTTC

V: TRBV7-7
size: few
J: TRBJ2-1
D: NA
CDR3: CASSLDRFYNEQFF
DNA: TGTGCCAGCAGCTTAGATCGCTTTTACAATGAGCAGTTCTTC

V: TRBV27
size: NA
J: TRBJ2-5
D: TRBD2
CDR3: CASSLSRTSAPGPQYF
DNA: TGTGCCAGCAGTTTATCCCGGACTAGCGCTCCAGGTCCCCAGTACTTC

V: TRBV25-1
size: NA
J: TRBJ2-7
D: NA
CDR3: CARSGAHEQYF
DNA: TGTGCTCGGTCCGGGGCCCACGAGCAGTACTTC

V: TRBV5-1
size: NA
J: TRBJ2-3
D: NA
CDR3: CASSTAGGPPDTQYF
DNA: TGCGCCAGCAGCACTGCAGGGGGGCCCCCAGATACGCAGTATTTT

V: TRBV6-1
size: few
J: TRBJ1-2
D: NA
CDR3: CASSEVSGGRYGYTF
DNA: TGTGCCAGCAGTGAAGTGAGTGGAGGACGCTATGGCTACACCTTC

V: TRBV10-3
size: few
J: TRBJ1-5
D: TRBD1
CDR3: CAISESATGLNQPQHF
DNA: TGTGCCATCAGTGAGTCGGCGACAGGGCTAAATCAGCCCCAGCATTTT

V: TRBV5-1
size: NA
J: TRBJ2-1
D: NA
CDR3: CASSPVGVTTSYNEQFF
DNA: TGCGCCAGCAGCCCGGTAGGGGTAACTACCTCCTACAATGAGCAGTTCTTC

V: TRBV12-3/TRBV12-4
size: few
J: TRBJ2-5
D: TRBD1
CDR3: CASSPRSGGWETQYF
DNA: TGTGCCAGCAGTCCCCGTTCAGGGGGCTGGGAGACCCAGTACTTC

V: TRBV7-3
size: few
J: TRBJ2-1
D: NA
CDR3: CASSRLYSVPNEQFF
DNA: TGTGCCAGCAGCCGGCTTTACTCCGTCCCGAATGAGCAGTTCTTC

V: TRBV5-6
size: few
J: TRBJ2-5
D: NA
CDR3: CASSLLWAGTQYF
DNA: TGTGCCAGCAGCTTGTTATGGGCAGGGACCCAGTACTTC

V: TRBV29-1
size: many
J: TRBJ2-1
D: TRBD2
CDR3: CSVEDGREGEQFF
DNA: TGCAGCGTTGAAGATGGTAGGGAGGGAGAGCAGTTCTTC

V: TRBV12-5
size: NA
J: TRBJ1-1
D: NA
CDR3: CASGALFQGGTTEAFF
DNA: TGTGCTAGTGGTGCCCTTTTCCAGGGCGGGACCACTGAAGCTTTCTTT

V: TRBV24-1
size: few
J: TRBJ2-3
D: NA
CDR3: CATSEWGDTQYF
DNA: TGTGCCACCAGTGAATGGGGGGATACGCAGTATTTT

V: TRBV12-3/TRBV12-4
size: few
J: TRBJ2-3
D: NA
CDR3: CASSWGGAGDTQYF
DNA: TGTGCCAGCAGTTGGGGGGGGGCTGGGGATACGCAGTATTTT

V: TRBV7-9
size: NA
J: TRBJ2-1
D: TRBD2
CDR3: CASSLRIAGGDNEQFF
DNA: TGTGCCAGCAGCTTAAGGATAGCGGGAGGGGACAATGAGCAGTTCTTC

V: TRBV18
size: NA
J: TRBJ1-5
D: TRBD1
CDR3: CASSPQGANQPQHF
DNA: TGTGCCAGCTCACCACAGGGGGCTAATCAGCCCCAGCATTTT

V: TRBV9
size: many
J: TRBJ2-7
D: NA
CDR3: CASSVAPDYEQYF
DNA: TGTGCCAGCAGCGTAGCGCCCGACTACGAGCAGTACTTC

V: TRBV4-3
size: few
J: TRBJ2-3
D: NA
CDR3: CASSQPGRTDTQYF
DNA: TGCGCCAGCAGCCAACCGGGACGCACAGATACGCAGTATTTT

V: TRBV19
size: few
J: TRBJ2-1
D: TRBD2
CDR3: CASSLGTSFGDNEQFF
DNA: TGTGCCAGTAGTTTAGGGACTAGCTTCGGGGACAATGAGCAGTTCTTC

V: TRBV20-1
size: few
J: TRBJ2-2
D: NA
CDR3: CSARGLYTGELFF
DNA: TGCAGTGCTAGAGGACTTTACACCGGGGAGCTGTTTTTT

V: TRBV27
size: NA
J: TRBJ2-3
D: NA
CDR3: CASSFRGYTQYF
DNA: TGTGCCAGCAGTTTTCGCGGTTATACGCAGTATTTT

V: TRBV5-1
size: few
J: TRBJ1-2
D: NA
CDR3: CASSLGGQSSYGYTF
DNA: TGCGCCAGCAGCTTGGGAGGACAGAGCTCCTATGGCTACACCTTC

V: TRBV20-1
size: NA
J: TRBJ2-7
D: NA
CDR3: CSGQLVYEQYF
DNA: TGCAGTGGCCAGCTGGTCTACGAGCAGTACTTC

V: TRBV18
size: NA
J: TRBJ1-5
D: NA
CDR3: CASSSGVSNQPQHF
DNA: TGTGCCAGCTCATCAGGAGTTAGCAATCAGCCCCAGCATTTT

V: TRBV7-9
size: NA
J: TRBJ2-7
D: NA
CDR3: CASSPFAQGRYEQYF
DNA: TGTGCCAGCAGCCCGTTCGCTCAGGGAAGATACGAGCAGTACTTC

V: TRBV5-5
size: NA
J: TRBJ2-7
D: TRBD1
CDR3: CASSFQPGGYEQYF
DNA: TGTGCCAGCAGCTTCCAGCCAGGGGGCTACGAGCAGTACTTC

V: TRBV29-1
size: NA
J: TRBJ2-2
D: NA
CDR3: CSVEPGNGELFF
DNA: TGCAGCGTTGAACCCGGTAACGGGGAGCTGTTTTTT

V: TRBV4-1
size: NA
J: TRBJ1-1
D: NA
CDR3: CASSQDWFTGEAFF
DNA: TGCGCCAGCAGCCAAGATTGGTTTACAGGGGAAGCTTTCTTT

V: TRBV7-9
size: few
J: TRBJ1-2
D: NA
CDR3: CASSLTSGSVYGYTF
DNA: TGTGCCAGCAGCCTCACATCCGGAAGTGTCTATGGCTACACCTTC

V: TRBV9
size: NA
J: TRBJ2-7
D: TRBD2
CDR3: CASSKTSGTSEQYF
DNA: TGTGCCAGCAGCAAGACTAGCGGGACCTCCGAGCAGTACTTC

V: TRBV9
size: NA
J: TRBJ2-1
D: NA
CDR3: CASSVESNEQFF
DNA: TGTGCCAGCAGCGTAGAGAGCAATGAGCAGTTCTTC

V: TRBV6-5
size: few
J: TRBJ2-3
D: TRBD2
CDR3: CASSYLAGETDTQYF
DNA: TGTGCCAGCAGTTACCTAGCGGGAGAAACAGATACGCAGTATTTT

V: TRBV5-1
size: few
J: TRBJ2-7
D: NA
CDR3: CASSQLATAYEQYF
DNA: TGCGCCAGCAGCCAGTTAGCGACAGCCTACGAGCAGTACTTC

V: TRBV27
size: many
J: TRBJ1-2
D: NA
CDR3: CASSLLGGGGYTF
DNA: TGTGCCAGCAGCCTTTTGGGGGGAGGGGGCTACACCTTC

V: TRBV2
size: NA
J: TRBJ2-7
D: TRBD1
CDR3: CASILYGTGGPHEQYF
DNA: TGTGCCAGCATTCTTTACGGGACAGGGGGCCCCCACGAGCAGTACTTC

V: TRBV7-2
size: NA
J: TRBJ2-2
D: NA
CDR3: CASSLLRAELFF
DNA: TGTGCCAGCAGCTTACTACGGGCGGAGCTGTTTTTT

V: TRBV18
size: NA
J: TRBJ2-7
D: NA
CDR3: CASSPLRDTSEREQYF
DNA: TGTGCCAGCTCACCGCTCCGGGACACATCGGAGAGAGAGCAGTACTTC

V: TRBV29-1
size: few
J: TRBJ2-1
D: TRBD2
CDR3: CSVDRTSGISYNEQFF
DNA: TGCAGCGTTGACCGGACTAGCGGGATCTCCTACAATGAGCAGTTCTTC

V: TRBV4-1
size: few
J: TRBJ2-1
D: TRBD2
CDR3: CASSPLGLAGGPGAYNEQFF
DNA: TGCGCCAGCAGCCCCCTCGGACTAGCGGGAGGGCCGGGGGCCTACAATGAGCAGTTCTTC

V: TRBV7-2
size: few
J: TRBJ2-3
D: NA
CDR3: CASSRLSSSTQYF
DNA: TGTGCCAGCAGCCGACTCTCCAGCAGTACGCAGTATTTT

V: TRBV3-1
size: NA
J: TRBJ2-1
D: TRBD2
CDR3: CASSRLGTNNEQFF
DNA: TGTGCCAGCAGCCGACTCGGGACTAACAATGAGCAGTTCTTC

V: TRBV5-1
size: few
J: TRBJ1-2
D: TRBD1
CDR3: CASSLEDRGWFYGYTF
DNA: TGCGCCAGCAGCTTGGAGGACAGGGGTTGGTTCTATGGCTACACCTTC

V: TRBV29-1
size: NA
J: TRBJ1-2
D: TRBD1
CDR3: CSVWTGGASDGYTF
DNA: TGCAGCGTTTGGACAGGGGGCGCTTCGGATGGCTACACCTTC

V: TRBV20-1
size: NA
J: TRBJ2-1
D: NA
CDR3: CSARGGRYNEQFF
DNA: TGCAGTGCGAGAGGAGGGCGGTACAATGAGCAGTTCTTC

V: TRBV28
size: few
J: TRBJ2-7
D: TRBD1
CDR3: CASHGTGTGLYEQYF
DNA: TGTGCCAGCCACGGAACCGGGACAGGGTTGTACGAGCAGTACTTC

V: TRBV15
size: NA
J: TRBJ2-5
D: NA
CDR3: CATSGVGGRRAQETQYF
DNA: TGTGCCACCAGCGGAGTTGGCGGACGAAGAGCCCAAGAGACCCAGTACTTC

V: TRBV24-1
size: few
J: TRBJ2-1
D: NA
CDR3: CATSDSVERFNEQFF
DNA: TGTGCCACCAGTGATTCTGTGGAAAGGTTTAATGAGCAGTTCTTC

V: TRBV6-1
size: NA
J: TRBJ1-1
D: TRBD1
CDR3: CASSTNRGSEAFF
DNA: TGTGCCAGCAGTACGAACAGGGGGAGTGAAGCTTTCTTT

V: TRBV24-1
size: few
J: TRBJ2-2
D: TRBD2
CDR3: CATSDPSSGPRPGELFF
DNA: TGTGCCACCAGTGACCCCTCTAGCGGGCCAAGACCCGGGGAGCTGTTTTTT

V: TRBV27
size: NA
J: TRBJ2-7
D: TRBD2
CDR3: CASSFMREDEQYF
DNA: TGTGCCAGCAGTTTCATGCGGGAGGACGAGCAGTACTTC

V: TRBV25-1
size: few
J: TRBJ1-4
D: NA
CDR3: CASSESRPGPLATNEKLFF
DNA: TGTGCCAGCAGTGAATCTCGGCCAGGCCCCCTTGCAACTAATGAAAAACTGTTTTTT